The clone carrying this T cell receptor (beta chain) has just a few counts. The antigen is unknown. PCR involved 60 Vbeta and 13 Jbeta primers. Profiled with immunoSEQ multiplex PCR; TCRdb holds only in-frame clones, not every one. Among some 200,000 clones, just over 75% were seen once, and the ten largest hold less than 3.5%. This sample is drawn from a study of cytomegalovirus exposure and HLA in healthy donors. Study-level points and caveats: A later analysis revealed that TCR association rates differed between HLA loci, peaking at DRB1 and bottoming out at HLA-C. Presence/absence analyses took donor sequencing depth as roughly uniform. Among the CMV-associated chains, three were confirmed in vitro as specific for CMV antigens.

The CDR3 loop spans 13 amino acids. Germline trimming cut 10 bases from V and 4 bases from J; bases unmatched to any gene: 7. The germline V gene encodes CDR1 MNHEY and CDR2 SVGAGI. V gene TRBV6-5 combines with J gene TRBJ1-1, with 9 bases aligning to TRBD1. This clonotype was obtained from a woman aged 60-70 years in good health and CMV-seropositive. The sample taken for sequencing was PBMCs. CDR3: CATRDRAGTEAFF. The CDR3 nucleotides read TGTGCCACCAGGGACAGGGCGGGCACTGAAGCTTTCTTT.